One sample yielded the 3 T cell receptor beta chains listed below, sequenced in a study of patients and donors after allogeneic stem cell transplantation. Each CDR3 protein gets one entry after TCRdb re-called the RT-PCR reads with MiXCR. This table holds more than 75,000 distinct CDR3 sequences, 5% found once. The sample comprised blood, either unsorted or a sorted T cell fraction (not recorded which). These receptors came from a human donor who was either an allogeneic HSCT recipient or a stem cell or donor lymphocyte infusion donor (not recorded which). It is not recorded whose cells these are; they may come from a transplant donor.

In this sample, this clonotype turned up many times. The J gene is TRBJ2-2, the V gene TRBV12-3 or TRBV12-4, with 11 bases fitting TRBD2. The CDR3 runs to 17 residues. Germline trimming cut 2 bases from V and 6 bases from J; bases unmatched to any gene: 8. The CDR3 coding sequence is TGTGCCAGCAGTTTAAGTTCTGGGACTAGCGGTCCCGGGGAGCTGTTTTTT. Protein sequence: CASSLSSGTSGPGELFF.

In its sample, this clonotype was seen many times. This sequence joins TRBV29-1 and TRBJ1-1; maybe TRBD1 (6 bases). The CDR3 length is 13 residues. Germline CDR1 and CDR2: SQVTM and ANQGSEA. V shed 6 bases and J shed 1 base, with 12 bases lying between them. Here the CDR3 reads CSVHWTANTEAFF. The CDR3 DNA is TGCAGCGTCCATTGGACAGCGAACACTGAAGCTTTCTTT.

This clonotype came up many times. V and J are TRBV29-1 and TRBJ2-3; 7 bases map to TRBD1. V was pared by 7 bases and J by 5 bases, with 9 bases of the junction left unmatched. The CDR3 is 13 residues long. The germline gives CDR1 SQVTM, CDR2 ANQGSEA. The CDR3 DNA reads as TGCAGCGCATCCGGGACAGTGGTAGATACGCAGTATTTT. It encodes CSASGTVVDTQYF.